Below, 17 T cell receptor beta chains from the same sample are listed, as sequenced in a study of early T cells in non-severe SARS-CoV-2 infection. In TCRdb, the 5' RACE reads were re-called with MiXCR into one record per CDR3 protein. The table includes 35,000 to 40,000 distinct CDR3 sequences, 3.9% detected once. Sequencing was carried out using whole blood. The receptors derive from an adult who was a healthcare worker with PCR-confirmed SARS-CoV-2 infection or an uninfected control (not recorded which).

This clonotype was observed many times. V gene TRBV20-1 combines with J gene TRBJ2-1, with D uncertain. CDR1 is DFQATT and CDR2 is SNEGSKA in the germline V gene (reference sequence). The ends were cut back, 6 bases at V and 5 bases at J, with 8 bases in the middle. This CDR3 spans 11 amino acids. The chain's CDR3 is CSAIPDNEQFF. The CDR3 DNA reads as TGCAGTGCGATCCCGGACAATGAGCAGTTCTTC.

This clonotype was seen more than once but under ten times. The V call is TRBV29-1, the J call TRBJ1-4; D is unresolved. The CDR3 runs to 12 residues. V was clipped by 5 bases and J by 7 bases, with 11 bases between them. Germline CDR1 reads SQVTM; CDR2 reads ANQGSEA. The CDR3 DNA follows: TGCAGCGTTAGGCAGCAAGGTGAAAAACTGTTTTTT. Its protein is CSVRQQGEKLFF.

This clonotype was detected ten times or more. The chain joins TRBV24-1 to TRBJ2-1, with D perhaps TRBD2 (5 bases). The CDR3 spans 13 residues. V lost 5 bases, J lost 9 bases, and 13 bases lay in between. Germline V gives CDR1 KGHDR, CDR2 SFDVKD. In DNA, the CDR3 is TGTGCCACCAGTGGGGTGAAAGGAGGTGAGCAGTTCTTC. Translating it yields CATSGVKGGEQFF.

This clonotype was detected many times. This rearrangement joins TRBV4-2 to TRBJ2-3; a possible D gene is TRBD1 (5 bases). Trimming stripped 5 bases from V and 3 bases from J, with 18 bases between. This CDR3 has 16 amino acids. Per germline, CDR1 LGHNA and CDR2 YNFKEQ. The CDR3 bases are TGTGCCAGCAGCACTCGCAGGGTTTTCGGTACAGATACGCAGTATTTT. Its translation: CASSTRRVFGTDTQYF.

The table lists this clonotype with a few counts. The chain has TRBV14 and TRBJ2-3; TRBD2 is a possible D gene (5 bases). The CDR3 length is 15 residues. Per the germline V gene, CDR1 is SGHDN and CDR2 is FVKESK. Trimming cost V 1 base and J 3 bases, with 11 bases left between them. The CDR3 spells CASSQGGHQTDTQYF. For the CDR3, the DNA is TGTGCCAGCAGCCAAGGCGGGCATCAGACAGATACGCAGTATTTT.

The table lists this clonotype with many counts. The chain joins TRBV2 to TRBJ2-7, with D perhaps assigned TRBD1 or TRBD2 (5 bases each). V was cut by 5 bases and J by 4 bases, with 9 bases left in between. The CDR3 loop spans 12 amino acids. From germline, CDR1 is SNHLY and CDR2 FYNNEI. CDR3 DNA: TGTGCCAGCAGTCGGGACCTTTACGAGCAGTACTTC. Protein sequence: CASSRDLYEQYF.

The V call is TRBV20-1, the J call TRBJ2-5; 12 bases fit TRBD2. J gave up 0 bases and V 5 bases, and 4 bases lay outside the gene matches. The germline V gene has CDR1 DFQATT and CDR2 SNEGSKA (reference sequence). The CDR3 spans 15 residues. CDR3 coding DNA: TGCAGTGCTTTTGGACTAGCGGGAAACCAAGAGACCCAGTACTTC. It yields the protein CSAFGLAGNQETQYF.

The chain is built from TRBV5-6 and TRBJ1-4, with D perhaps matching TRBD1 (6 bases). The CDR3 runs to 19 residues. Germline CDR1 reads SGHDT; CDR2 reads YYEEEE. The ends were cut back, 4 bases at V and 0 bases at J, with 22 bases in the middle. CDR3: CASSRTSGHRLATNEKLFF. Here the CDR3 DNA reads TGTGCCAGCAGCCGGACATCGGGACACCGATTAGCAACTAATGAAAAACTGTTTTTT. The whole variable domain, filled in from reference TRBV5-6 and TRBJ1-4, reads DAGVTQSPTHLIKTRGQQVTLRCSPKSGHDTVSWYQQALGQGPQFIFQYYEEEERQRGNFPDRFSGHQFPNYSSELNVNALLLGDSALYLCASSRTSGHRLATNEKLFFGSGTQLSVL.

This clonotype appeared many times. V and J are TRBV7-2 and TRBJ2-5, with 8 bases identical to TRBD1. V shed 5 bases, J shed 5 bases, and the junction held 7 bases outside the gene matches. Germline CDR1 reads SGHTA; CDR2 reads FQGNSA. This CDR3 is built from 14 residues. CDR3 in amino acids: CASSPRTGMETQYF. DNA for the CDR3: TGTGCCAGCAGCCCGCGGACAGGGATGGAGACCCAGTACTTC. The entire variable domain, with the rest obtained from reference TRBV7-2 and TRBJ2-5, is as follows: GAGVSQSPSNKVTEKGKDVELRCDPISGHTALYWYRQSLGQGLEFLIYFQGNSAPDKSGLPSDRFSAERTGGSVSTLTIQRTQQEDSAVYLCASSPRTGMETQYFGPGTRLLVL.

This clonotype was seen repeatedly, ten times or more. The V gene is TRBV30, the J gene TRBJ1-1; no definite D call. CDR3 length equals 12 residues. In germline, CDR1 is GTSNPN, CDR2 SVGIG (reference sequence). Trimming removed 2 bases from V and 0 bases from J, with 4 bases in between. CDR3 region: CAWSQLNTEAFF. CDR3 nucleotide sequence: TGTGCCTGGAGTCAACTGAACACTGAAGCTTTCTTT. The entire variable domain, with the rest obtained from reference TRBV30 and TRBJ1-1, is as follows: SQTIHQWPATLVQPVGSPLSLECTVEGTSNPNLYWYRQAAGRGLQLLFYSVGIGQISSEVPQNLSASRPQDRQFILSSKKLLLSDSGFYLCAWSQLNTEAFFGQGTRLTVV.

This clonotype was picked up many times. The chain links TRBV9 to TRBJ2-6; tentatively, D is TRBD1 or TRBD2 (5 bases each). Trimming pared 1 base from V and 0 bases from J, leaving 23 bases between. The germline CDR1 and CDR2 sequences are SGDLS and YYNGEE. The CDR3 loop spans 21 amino acids. The CDR3 bases are TGTGCCAGCAGCGTAAGCCACCTGGGTGGGGGATCGAGCTCTGGGGCCAACGTCCTGACTTTC. Its translation: CASSVSHLGGGSSSGANVLTF.

This clonotype was detected ten times or more. The rearrangement links TRBV11-2 to TRBJ1-6; TRBD1 might be the D (6 bases). The CDR3 contains 15 residues. Germline V CDR1 and CDR2: SGHAT, FQNNGV. V lost 2 bases and J 5 bases, leaving 10 bases between the germline ends. The CDR3 spells CASSLRAGDNSPLHF. The CDR3 nucleotides are TGTGCCAGCAGCTTACGGGCAGGGGATAATTCACCCCTCCACTTT.

This clonotype was detected ten times or more. This chain connects TRBV25-1 to TRBJ1-5; D remains unclear. CDR1 and CDR2 (germline): MGHDK, SYGVNS. V was shortened by 5 bases and J by 5 bases, with 16 bases between the two germline ends. The CDR3 spans 15 residues. The CDR3 sequence is CASSHGSAVDQPQHF. In DNA form, the CDR3 reads TGTGCCAGCAGTCATGGCAGTGCGGTTGATCAGCCCCAGCATTTT.

This clonotype has only one observation. The V gene is TRBV29-1, the J gene TRBJ2-5, with 11 bases that match TRBD2. The CDR3 is 14 amino acids. Germline CDR1 SQVTM, CDR2 ANQGSEA. Unmatched junction bases numbered 5, after V lost 6 bases and J lost 2 bases. CDR3: CSVKTSGVQETQYF. In DNA form, the CDR3 reads TGCAGCGTCAAGACTAGCGGGGTACAAGAGACCCAGTACTTC.

This clonotype was picked up many times. The rearrangement links TRBV7-2 to TRBJ2-3; no definite D call. CDR1 and CDR2 from the germline V gene are SGHTA and FQGNSA. V lost 3 bases to trimming and J lost 1 base, with 11 bases between them. CDR3 size: 15 residues. CDR3 amino acids: CASSFSAIGTDTQYF. CDR3 bases: TGTGCCAGCAGCTTCTCAGCGATCGGCACAGATACGCAGTATTTT. Filled out from reference TRBV7-2 and TRBJ2-3, the complete variable domain reads GAGVSQSPSNKVTEKGKDVELRCDPISGHTALYWYRQSLGQGLEFLIYFQGNSAPDKSGLPSDRFSAERTGGSVSTLTIQRTQQEDSAVYLCASSFSAIGTDTQYFGPGTRLTVL.

Ten or more counts support this clonotype. The V and J genes are TRBV5-4 and TRBJ2-1; 7 bases agree with TRBD1. CDR3 length: 13 amino acids. Germline CDR1 SGHNT, CDR2 YYREEE (reference sequence). The chain's CDR3 is CAGQKSSYNEQFF. The CDR3 DNA reads as TGTGCGGGACAGAAGAGCTCCTACAATGAGCAGTTCTTC.

There are many counts of this clonotype. This rearrangement joins TRBV3-1 to TRBJ1-2; possibly TRBD1 for D (6 bases). This CDR3 spans 14 amino acids. V lost 0 bases to trimming and J lost 6 bases, with 11 bases between them. Germline CDR1 is LGHDT and CDR2 is YNNKEL (reference sequence). This CDR3 is CASSQEGAGDGYTF. CDR3 DNA sequence: TGTGCCAGCAGCCAAGAGGGGGCAGGGGATGGCTACACCTTC.